Included here is one T cell receptor beta chain sequence, with context. Random-hexamer reverse transcription was applied to about 0.45 to 1 ug RNA. TCRdb reprocessed the immunoSEQ multiplex PCR reads via MiXCR and lists one record per CDR3 protein. In the table there are about 150,000 distinct CDR3 sequences, approximately 93% of which are singletons. These data originate in a study of CD8 T cells in Susac syndrome. Trimming took off 4 bases at V and 7 bases at J, with 11 bases between the two ends. This CDR3 comprises 13 residues. From germline, CDR1 is MGHRA and CDR2 YSYEKL. The source of this sequence is a human donor with multiple sclerosis. Sequenced material: CD8+ T cells from PBMCs. The rearrangement uses TRBV4-1 and TRBJ1-3, with D hard to call. DNA of the CDR3: TGCGCCAGCAGCCTTCACCTGGGCAACACCATATATTTT. Translation: CASSLHLGNTIYF.